This T cell receptor (beta chain) comes out of a study of blood T cell repertoires in COVID-19. Study details: COVID-19 samples collected from the United States, Italy and Spain covered acute and convalescent phases. The analysed material was cDNA or gDNA that came from T cells, B-cell-depleted T cells, or PBMCs.

Study processing details: Reference gene primer amplification gave nucleated cell count estimates. Libraries were prepared by immunoSEQ multiplex PCR; TCRdb keeps only in-frame clonotypes and omits some of them. That table is the source of V, J and clone size, and D and trimming were worked out from the DNA. This sample has 90,000 to 150,000 clones, with roughly 84% found just once. The J segment lost 2 bases and the V segment lost 6 bases, leaving 3 bases of the junction unmatched. Germline CDR1 is LNHDA and CDR2 is SQIVND (reference sequence). The CDR3 consists of 15 residues. The specimen sequenced was peripheral blood. This chain connects TRBV19 to TRBJ2-5; 13 nucleotides align to TRBD2. The receptor was derived from a man aged 60 to 69 with acute or convalescent COVID-19. CDR3 in DNA: TGTGCCAGTAGGACACTAGCGGGAGGGCAAGAGACCCAGTACTTC. Amino acid sequence: CASRTLAGGQETQYF.